These T cell receptor beta chains were read from a single sample in a study of cytomegalovirus exposure and HLA in healthy donors. Assay: immunoSEQ multiplex PCR; the TCRdb copy retains only in-frame clones and omits some. The sample holds approximately 110,000 clones, around 67% seen once. The sample taken for sequencing was PBMCs. These receptors all stem from a man aged 60 to 75 in good health and CMV-seropositive. CDR3s include the opening cysteine and the closing phenylalanine or tryptophan. The D gene is left open where the match is weak. The listing skips clone size in some rows; elsewhere it reads once, few, many or a size class.

j_gene,d_gene,abundance,v_gene,CDR3aa,CDR3nt
TRBJ1-1,NA,NA,TRBV10-3,CAISGQPSKGAFF,TGTGCCATCAGCGGACAGCCCTCTAAGGGGGCTTTCTTT
TRBJ1-1,NA,NA,TRBV5-8,CASSLETGYTEAFF,TGTGCCAGCAGCTTGGAGACAGGATACACTGAAGCTTTCTTT
TRBJ1-1,NA,NA,TRBV20-1,CSAMRSEAFF,TGCAGTGCTATGAGGTCTGAAGCTTTCTTT
TRBJ1-2,NA,NA,TRBV5-5,CASSLRLANYGYTF,TGTGCCAGCAGCTTAAGACTAGCTAACTATGGCTACACCTTC
TRBJ2-1,NA,NA,TRBV7-9,CASSFRTDWNEQFF,TGTGCCAGCAGCTTCAGAACAGATTGGAATGAGCAGTTCTTC
TRBJ2-7,NA,few,TRBV6-1,CASSEQGIYEQYF,TGTGCCAGCAGTGAGCAGGGGATCTACGAGCAGTACTTC
TRBJ2-5,TRBD2,NA,TRBV30,CARGVGETQYF,TGTGCGCGGGGGGTCGGCGAGACCCAGTACTTC
TRBJ1-1,TRBD1,NA,TRBV19,CASSPRQGNTEAFF,TGTGCCAGTAGCCCTCGACAGGGTAACACTGAAGCTTTCTTT
TRBJ2-5,TRBD2,NA,TRBV7-7,CASSLGLAGVETQYF,TGTGCTAGCAGCTTAGGTCTAGCGGGGGTTGAGACCCAGTACTTC
TRBJ1-1,TRBD1,NA,TRBV7-6,CASSRGQGRTEAFF,TGTGCCAGCAGCCGAGGACAGGGTCGTACTGAAGCTTTCTTT
TRBJ2-3,NA,NA,TRBV7-3,CASSSRTGGTDTQYF,TGTGCCAGCAGCTCCAGGACGGGGGGCACAGATACGCAGTATTTT
TRBJ1-2,TRBD1,once,TRBV5-6,CASSFGGQYYGYTF,TGTGCCAGCAGCTTCGGGGGACAGTACTATGGCTACACCTTC
TRBJ2-5,TRBD2,few,TRBV2,CASRAGGGWTQYF,TGTGCCAGCAGAGCGGGGGGTGGATGGACCCAGTACTTC
TRBJ2-5,TRBD2,NA,TRBV4-1,CASSLRLAGGLETQYF,TGCGCCAGCAGCCTCAGACTAGCGGGGGGGCTGGAGACCCAGTACTTC
TRBJ1-1,NA,NA,TRBV7-9,CASTREAGNTEAFF,TGTGCCAGCACACGGGAAGCGGGAAACACTGAAGCTTTCTTT
TRBJ2-1,NA,NA,TRBV10-1,CASSLRQYNEQFF,TGCGCCAGCAGCCTGAGGCAGTACAATGAGCAGTTCTTC
TRBJ2-3,NA,few,TRBV6-6,CASTGAEDTQYF,TGTGCCAGCACAGGGGCGGAGGATACGCAGTATTTT
TRBJ1-1,TRBD1,NA,TRBV2,CASNQRGTGNTEAFF,TGTGCCAGCAATCAGAGGGGGACAGGGAACACTGAAGCTTTCTTT
TRBJ1-3,NA,few,TRBV5-1,CASSLETGYASGNTIYF,TGCGCCAGCAGCTTAGAAACAGGGTACGCCTCTGGAAACACCATATATTTT
TRBJ2-1,NA,once,TRBV11-2,CASSFSRLRGSTNEQFF,TGTGCCAGCAGCTTCTCCAGGCTGAGGGGGAGTACGAATGAGCAGTTCTTC
TRBJ2-7,TRBD1,NA,TRBV6-5,CASSITTGGTYEQYF,TGTGCCAGCAGTATAACCACAGGGGGGACCTACGAGCAGTACTTC
TRBJ1-1,TRBD1,NA,TRBV5-1,CASSFRQGTMNTEAFF,TGCGCCAGCAGCTTCCGACAGGGTACGATGAACACTGAAGCTTTCTTT
TRBJ1-2,NA,NA,TRBV28,CASQSFTGGSNYGYTF,TGTGCCAGTCAAAGCTTTACGGGGGGCTCTAACTATGGCTACACCTTC
TRBJ1-1,TRBD1,NA,TRBV19,CASSRSSGGVRTEAFF,TGTGCCAGTAGTAGATCCTCAGGGGGAGTAAGGACTGAAGCTTTCTTT
TRBJ2-7,NA,few,TRBV28,CASRPWAGSEQYF,TGTGCCAGCAGGCCCTGGGCGGGGTCCGAGCAGTACTTC
TRBJ2-2,TRBD1,NA,TRBV5-4,CASSSGQVMNTGELFF,TGTGCCAGCAGCTCAGGACAGGTCATGAACACCGGGGAGCTGTTTTTT
TRBJ1-2,TRBD1,few,TRBV30,CAWSETGGARGYTF,TGTGCCTGGAGTGAGACAGGGGGCGCGCGGGGCTACACCTTC
TRBJ1-5,NA,once,TRBV7-9,CASSVNRDNQPQHF,TGTGCCAGCAGCGTCAACAGAGACAATCAGCCCCAGCATTTT
TRBJ2-4,NA,NA,TRBV27,CASSRGRRNIQYF,TGTGCCAGCAGCCGCGGCAGGAGGAACATTCAGTACTTC
TRBJ2-4,NA,NA,TRBV19,CASSITVRNIQYF,TGTGCCAGTAGTATTACAGTTAGAAACATTCAGTACTTC
TRBJ2-1,NA,NA,TRBV5-4,CASSTDSNEQFF,TGTGCCAGCAGCACCGACAGCAATGAGCAGTTCTTC
TRBJ2-1,TRBD1,NA,TRBV14,CASSYLGRGSYNEQFF,TGTGCCAGCAGTTACCTTGGCAGGGGGTCCTACAATGAGCAGTTCTTC
TRBJ2-7,TRBD1,NA,TRBV29-1,CSVEEGTGGPYEQYF,TGCAGCGTTGAAGAGGGAACAGGGGGCCCTTACGAGCAGTACTTC
TRBJ2-5,TRBD2,NA,TRBV14,CASSQAGGGASRTQYF,TGTGCCAGCAGCCAAGCAGGCGGGGGGGCCTCTCGGACCCAGTACTTC
TRBJ1-5,NA,NA,TRBV7-2,CASSLSHGVSQPQHF,TGTGCCAGCAGCTTATCGCACGGGGTCAGCCAGCCCCAGCATTTT
TRBJ1-5,TRBD1,NA,TRBV20-1,CSAQGDRPQHF,TGCAGTGCCCAGGGGGATCGGCCCCAGCATTTT
TRBJ2-7,TRBD2,NA,TRBV18,CASSPGGSEQYF,TGTGCCAGCTCACCGGGGGGGAGCGAGCAGTACTTC
TRBJ1-4,TRBD1,NA,TRBV29-1,CSASQGARGKLFF,TGCAGCGCCTCGCAGGGGGCCAGAGGAAAACTGTTTTTT
TRBJ1-4,NA,NA,TRBV6-5,CASSGGPGEKLFF,TGTGCCAGCAGCGGCGGGCCTGGGGAAAAACTGTTTTTT
TRBJ2-7,NA,NA,TRBV27,CASTFSPPDLDSYEQYF,TGTGCCAGCACCTTTTCTCCCCCGGACTTGGATTCCTACGAGCAGTACTTC
TRBJ2-7,TRBD1,NA,TRBV2,CASTHLGQAYEQYF,TGTGCCAGCACTCACCTGGGACAGGCCTACGAGCAGTACTTC
TRBJ1-2,NA,few,TRBV7-9,CASSFIRNYGYTF,TGTGCCAGCAGCTTTATCAGAAACTATGGCTACACCTTC
TRBJ1-1,TRBD1,few,TRBV5-1,CASSVDRDTEAFF,TGCGCCAGCAGCGTGGACAGGGACACTGAAGCTTTCTTT
TRBJ1-1,NA,few,TRBV28,CASSPLQSMNTEAFF,TGTGCCAGCAGTCCCTTACAGAGCATGAACACTGAAGCTTTCTTT
TRBJ1-1,NA,once,TRBV18,CASSPPGENTEAFF,TGTGCCAGCTCACCCCCGGGAGAAAACACTGAAGCTTTCTTT
TRBJ1-4,NA,NA,TRBV30,CAWRLLRGGNEKLFF,TGTGCCTGGAGGCTCCTAAGGGGAGGGAATGAAAAACTGTTTTTT
TRBJ2-5,TRBD2,NA,TRBV7-3,CASSGQGGETQYF,TGTGCCAGCAGCGGCCAGGGAGGGGAGACCCAGTACTTC
TRBJ2-5,NA,few,TRBV5-6,CASSLAGVQETQYF,TGTGCCAGCAGCTTGGCGGGTGTCCAAGAGACCCAGTACTTC
TRBJ1-2,NA,NA,TRBV2,CASRDKPLGGYTF,TGTGCCAGCAGGGACAAACCGCTGGGTGGCTACACCTTC
TRBJ2-3,NA,NA,TRBV29-1,CGALASGTDTQYF,TGCGGAGCTTTAGCCAGTGGCACAGATACGCAGTATTTT
TRBJ2-7,NA,NA,TRBV28,CASSQGGVQGVGKQYF,TGTGCCAGCAGCCAAGGGGGTGTGCAGGGAGTAGGTAAGCAGTACTTC
TRBJ2-1,TRBD2,NA,TRBV11-2,CASSLLGLAANEQFF,TGTGCCAGCAGCTTGTTGGGTCTAGCGGCCAATGAGCAGTTCTTC
TRBJ2-3,NA,NA,TRBV11-3,CASSSRRGSGTQYF,TGTGCCAGCAGCTCCCGCCGAGGGTCTGGTACGCAGTATTTT
TRBJ2-5,NA,NA,TRBV6-5,CASSGTWPRIETQYF,TGTGCCAGCAGTGGGACATGGCCTCGAATAGAGACCCAGTACTTC
TRBJ2-2,NA,NA,TRBV2,CASSEAGGPLLAGELFF,TGTGCCAGCAGTGAAGCGGGGGGACCACTTCTTGCCGGGGAGCTGTTTTTT
TRBJ2-2,TRBD1,NA,TRBV5-4,CASSLGTGYGTGELFF,TGTGCCAGCAGCTTGGGGACAGGGTATGGCACCGGGGAGCTGTTTTTT
TRBJ1-1,NA,NA,TRBV18,CASSQSQGNTEAFF,TGTGCCAGCTCACAATCCCAGGGGAACACTGAAGCTTTCTTT
TRBJ1-2,TRBD1,NA,TRBV19,CASNVGAGGDFNGYTF,TGTGCCAGTAACGTGGGTGCAGGGGGCGATTTTAATGGCTACACCTTC
TRBJ1-2,NA,few,TRBV5-1,CASSLESNYGYTF,TGCGCCAGCAGCTTGGAGAGTAACTATGGCTACACCTTC